This TCR beta chain derives from a study of T cell repertoires in cytomegalovirus infection. At the level of the study: TCR beta signatures that were public indicated CMV infection and matching HLA type.

Study-level points and caveats: Across the ex vivo response, the dominant clonotypes were HLA-C-restricted CMV-specific TCR beta clonotypes. Cumulative frequency of public TCR beta families picked out carriers of CMV plus the relevant HLA.

This clonotype was seen ten or more times. What it recognizes is unknown. TCRdb reprocessed the reads with MiXCR, giving one entry per CDR3 protein. Among hundreds of thousands of distinct CDR3 sequences, around 18% were seen once, and the ten largest hold around 10%. This receptor was identified in a human donor in good health (CMV status not recorded). Some clones in this sample may be carry-over from other donors' samples. Material: PBMCs.

The CDR3 sequence is CAWTPQPGELFF. CDR3 coding DNA: TGTGCCTGGACCCCCCAACCCGGGGAGCTGTTTTTT. The chain combines TRBV30 with TRBJ2-2; D not certain. This CDR3 has 12 amino acids. CDR1 and CDR2 from the germline V gene are GTSNPN and SVGIG (reference sequence). Trimming took off 4 bases at V and 6 bases at J, with 9 bases between the two ends. Complete variable domain (other parts from reference TRBV30 and TRBJ2-2): SQTIHQWPATLVQPVGSPLSLECTVEGTSNPNLYWYRQAAGRGLQLLFYSVGIGQISSEVPQNLSASRPQDRQFILSSKKLLLSDSGFYLCAWTPQPGELFFGEGSRLTVL.